The entry below describes one T cell receptor beta chain. As yet, its antigen is unknown. This specimen comes from a study of shared clonotypes between healthy human individuals. CD45RO-negative cells were positively selected for CCR7, leaving out terminally differentiated effector memory CD45RA+ cells. Using roughly 180 ng DNA, 32,000 or so T cell genomes, the sorted-subset replicate PCRs were run. Repertoires were generated with immunoSEQ multiplex PCR, while TCRdb's copy carries only in-frame clones and drops some. The sample has about 2.2 million clones, 80% to 95% seen once. General study points: A handful of donors held 5% to 5.5% of naive CD4 clonotypes in common.

J lost 2 bases, V lost 11 bases, and 6 bases had no gene match. The germline CDR1 and CDR2 sequences are WSHSY and SAAADI. This CDR3 contains 13 residues. The V and J genes are TRBV10-2 and TRBJ2-3; 8 positions agree with TRBD2. The receptor was isolated from a young man in good health. Some clones in this sample may be carry-over from other donors' samples. Source material: naive CD8+ T cells from PBMCs. CDR3 sequence (DNA): TGCGCCGCCGGGACTAGTTTCACAGATACGCAGTATTTT. This sequence encodes CAAGTSFTDTQYF.